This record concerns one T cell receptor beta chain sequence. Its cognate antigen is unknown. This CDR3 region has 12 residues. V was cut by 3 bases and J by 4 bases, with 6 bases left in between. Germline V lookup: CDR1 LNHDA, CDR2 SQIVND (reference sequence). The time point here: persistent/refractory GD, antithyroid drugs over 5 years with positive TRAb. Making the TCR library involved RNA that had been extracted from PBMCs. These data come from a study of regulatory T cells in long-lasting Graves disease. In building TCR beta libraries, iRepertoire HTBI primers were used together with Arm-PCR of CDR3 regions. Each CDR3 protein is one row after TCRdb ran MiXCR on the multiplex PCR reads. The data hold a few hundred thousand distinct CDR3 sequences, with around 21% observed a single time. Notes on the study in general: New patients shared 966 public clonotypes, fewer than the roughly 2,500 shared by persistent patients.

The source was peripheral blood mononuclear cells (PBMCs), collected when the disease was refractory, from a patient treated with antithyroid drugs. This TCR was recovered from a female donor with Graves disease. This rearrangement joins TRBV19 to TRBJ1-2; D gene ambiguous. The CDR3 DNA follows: TGTGCCAGTAGTATTTCATTCTATGGCTACACCTTC. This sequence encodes CASSISFYGYTF.